The source of this TCR beta chain is a study of blood T cell repertoires in COVID-19. Here immunoSEQ multiplex PCR was the method, and the copy in TCRdb shows in-frame clones only, minus some. The sample comprises 150,000 to 200,000 clones, 82% of which are singletons, and approximately 10% rests with the top ten. On this clone: Sequence at one end of the junction differs from germline and may be a read error.

Material: PBMCs or T cells enriched from blood (not recorded which). This sequence originates from a man aged 45-60 years who had recovered from COVID-19.

The CDR3 here is CASSLNVGPNEKLFF. The CDR3 nucleotides are TGCGCCAGCAGTTTAAACGTGGGGCCTAACGAAAAACTGTTTTTT. The chain is built from TRBV5-1 and TRBJ1-4; TRBD1 might be the D (5 bases). CDR3 length equals 15 residues. The germline V gene encodes CDR1 SGHRS and CDR2 YFSETQ. Looking up the rest from reference TRBV5-1 and TRBJ1-4 gives the full variable domain: KAGVTQTPRYLIKTRGQQVTLSCSPISGHRSVSWYQQTPGQGLQFLFEYFSETQRNKGNFPGRFSGRQFSNSRSEMNVSTLELGDSALYLCASSLNVGPNEKLFFGSGTQLSVL.